This passage covers 5 T cell receptor beta chains from one sample sequenced in a study of read filtering for tumor transcriptome and immune sequencing. Molecular barcoded adaptors covering alpha/delta and beta/gamma chains were used on around 370 ng RNA. TCRdb passed the reads through MiXCR, listing each CDR3 protein once. The data show 90,000 or so distinct CDR3 sequences, with approximately 21% seen just once and approximately 10% held by the top ten. The sequenced material came from a population of CD138-negative cells sorted from bone marrow. The source of these receptors is a donor aged 40 or over with multiple myeloma.

The chain couples TRBV7-6 to TRBJ1-1, with 7 bases aligning to TRBD1. This CDR3 has 14 amino acids. Germline CDR1 SGHVS, CDR2 FNYEAQ. V dropped 4 bases and J dropped 2; count of bases not matched to a gene: 4. Here the CDR3 reads CASSSQGENTEAFF. CDR3 nucleotide sequence: TGTGCCAGCAGCTCCCAGGGGGAAAACACTGAAGCTTTCTTT.

This clonotype was seen repeatedly, ten times or more. The chain is built from TRBV12-3 or TRBV12-4 and TRBJ1-5, with 8 bases that match TRBD1. The CDR3 extends over 14 amino acids. V trimming: 5 bases; J trimming: 6 bases; junction bases outside the gene matches: 6. The CDR3 spells CASSATGEGQPQHF. In DNA, the CDR3 is TGTGCCAGCAGTGCGACAGGGGAGGGTCAGCCCCAGCATTTT.

The CDR3 here is CASSLERRNDEQFF. The CDR3 DNA is TGTGCCAGCAGCTTAGAGAGACGGAACGATGAGCAGTTCTTC. The chain carries TRBV7-9 and TRBJ2-1; the D is unclear. The V gene's germline CDR1 is SEHNR and CDR2 FQNEAQ (reference sequence). With 1 base removed from V and 8 bases from J, the gap between germline ends came to 12 bases. This CDR3 contains 14 residues.

This clonotype was seen many times. V is TRBV6-1 and J is TRBJ1-1; D possibly corresponds to TRBD1 (5 bases). Germline CDR1 is MNHNS and CDR2 is SASEGT. With 2 bases removed from V and 0 bases from J, the gap between germline ends came to 10 bases. This CDR3 spans 15 amino acids. CDR3 protein: CASSERQLMNTEAFF. CDR3 coding DNA: TGTGCCAGCAGTGAACGACAGCTCATGAACACTGAAGCTTTCTTT.

This clonotype was recorded many times. The chain recombines TRBV9 with TRBJ2-7; D ambiguous. V shed 4 bases and J shed 1 base, with 12 bases lying between them. Germline-derived CDR1 and CDR2 are SGDLS and YYNGEE. This CDR3 has 14 residues. CDR3 sequence (DNA): TGTGCCAGCAGCCCCCGACTGGGGTCCTACGAGCAGTACTTC. It translates to CASSPRLGSYEQYF.